This T cell receptor (beta chain) was identified in a study of cytomegalovirus exposure and HLA in healthy donors. Overall study findings and caveats: The authors enumerated around 150 TCR beta chains as linked to cytomegalovirus. Apart from CMV serostatus, no immune exposure information was available. With DRB1 most and HLA-C fewest, TCR association rates differed between HLA loci in a later analysis.

Despite likely unrecorded immune exposures, the donors were nominally healthy at the time of sampling. The primer mix had 60 Vbeta and 13 Jbeta primers. Produced via immunoSEQ multiplex PCR; TCRdb's table is partial and in-frame only. The sample contains under 150,000 clones, around 78% of which appear only once. Remarks on this clone: Its antigen is not known.

In germline, CDR1 is SEHNR, CDR2 FQNEAQ (reference sequence). This CDR3 region has 17 residues. Trimming took off 5 bases at V and 6 bases at J, with 23 bases between the two ends. V usage is TRBV7-9 and J usage is TRBJ2-1, with D possibly TRBD2 on 6 matching bases. Input material: PBMCs. This clonotype was obtained from a woman between 40 and 50 years old in good health and CMV-seropositive. The CDR3 reads CASSLLGGSPTSNEQFF. In DNA form, the CDR3 reads TGTGCCAGCAGCCTCCTGGGGGGTAGCCCGACAAGCAATGAGCAGTTCTTC. Combining the CDR3 with reference TRBV7-9 and TRBJ2-1 gives the whole variable domain DTGVSQNPRHKITKRGQNVTFRCDPISEHNRLYWYRQTLGQGPEFLTYFQNEAQLEKSRLLSDRFSAERPKGSFSTLEIQRTEQGDSAMYLCASSLLGGSPTSNEQFFGPGTRLTVL.